This T cell receptor (beta chain) was sequenced in a study of CD8 T cells in ankylosing spondylitis. Remarks on this clonotype: Its specificity is not known.

The ends lost 5 bases at V and 7 bases at J; junction bases unmatched: 5. The CDR3 covers 15 residues. Germline-derived CDR1 and CDR2 are SGHTA and FQGNSA. Study results and caveats: Seemingly distinctive of ankylosing spondylitis blood was a TCR beta motif formed by eight highly homologous variants.

TCRdb analysed the 5' RACE reads with MiXCR anew, one entry per CDR3 protein. The repertoire holds 400,000 or so distinct CDR3 sequences, with 25% to 30% as singletons. Sequencing was performed on blood, either unsorted or a sorted T cell fraction (not recorded which). The source of this sequence is a male donor with ankylosing spondylitis. This rearrangement joins TRBV7-2 to TRBJ2-2, with 12 nucleotides matching TRBD1. The CDR3 coding sequence is TGTGCCAGCAGCCAGGGACAGGGGGCCGGCGGGGAGCTGTTTTTT. This sequence encodes CASSQGQGAGGELFF.